This entry is about one T cell receptor (beta chain). The data were taken from a study of blood T cell repertoires in COVID-19. The germline gives CDR1 MNHNS, CDR2 SASEGT. V was shortened by 2 bases and J by 5 bases, with 15 bases between the two germline ends. CDR3 length: 16 amino acids. Clones were read by immunoSEQ multiplex PCR, and TCRdb kept only the in-frame ones, dropping some. The sample includes under 50,000 clones, about 90% of them seen just once. The sequencing sample was made of peripheral blood. The sequence derives from a man in his 60s with COVID-19, enrolled during active disease. This chain joins TRBV6-1 and TRBJ1-4; TRBD1 might be the D (5 bases). This chain's CDR3 is CASSELFSKGNEKLFF. In DNA form, the CDR3 reads TGTGCCAGCAGTGAACTATTCTCGAAGGGGAATGAAAAACTGTTTTTT.